This TCR beta chain was captured by sequencing in a study of blood T cell repertoires in COVID-19. Seattle's enrolled individuals joined amid active infection and were then monitored longitudinally. In the original workflow: The authors estimated nucleated cell counts from reference gene primer amplification. Method: immunoSEQ multiplex PCR; TCRdb's copy keeps in-frame clones and lacks some. The DNA was the basis for D and trimming; V, J and clone size are from that table. The data hold some 240,000 clones, with around nine tenths observed a single time. Per the germline V gene, CDR1 is MNHEY and CDR2 is SVGAGI. With 6 bases removed from V and 5 bases from J, the gap between germline ends came to 19 bases. The CDR3 extends over 15 amino acids.

The chain joins TRBV6-5 to TRBJ2-5; D perhaps matches TRBD2 (6 bases). This sequence was found in a man between 60 and 75 years old with COVID-19, enrolled during active disease. The material sequenced was peripheral blood. CDR3 in DNA: TGTGCCAGCAGGCCTGTGCGGGGTCTACAGGAGACCCAGTACTTC. Translation: CASRPVRGLQETQYF.